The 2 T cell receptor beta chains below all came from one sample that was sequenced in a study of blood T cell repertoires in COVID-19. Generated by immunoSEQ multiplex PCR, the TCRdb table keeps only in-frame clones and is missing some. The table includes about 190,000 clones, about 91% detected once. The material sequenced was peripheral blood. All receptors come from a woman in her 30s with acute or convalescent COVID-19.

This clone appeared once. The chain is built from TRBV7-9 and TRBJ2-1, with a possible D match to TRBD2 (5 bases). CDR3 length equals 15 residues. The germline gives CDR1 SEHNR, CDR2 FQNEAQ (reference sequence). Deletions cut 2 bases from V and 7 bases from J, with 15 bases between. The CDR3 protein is CASSLRAGPVNEQFF. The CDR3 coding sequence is TGTGCCAGCAGCTTACGGGCGGGCCCGGTGAATGAGCAGTTCTTC.

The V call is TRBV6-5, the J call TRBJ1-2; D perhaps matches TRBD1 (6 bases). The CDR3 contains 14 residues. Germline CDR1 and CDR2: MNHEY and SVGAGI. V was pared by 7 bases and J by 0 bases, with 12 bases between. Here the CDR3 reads CASTGQLANYGYTF. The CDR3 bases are TGTGCCAGCACCGGACAGCTAGCTAACTATGGCTACACCTTC.